This T cell receptor beta chain was documented in a study of blood T cell repertoires in COVID-19. Sequenced by immunoSEQ multiplex PCR; TCRdb stores in-frame clones only, minus some. The sample lists 300,000 to 450,000 clones, roughly 86% occurring once. Deletions cut 3 bases from V and 5 bases from J, with 11 bases between. The CDR3 extends over 13 amino acids. Those enrolled, adults aged roughly 18 to 95 years, came from fewer than 25 US areas. V usage is TRBV12-3 or TRBV12-4 and J usage is TRBJ2-7, with D maybe TRBD2 (6 bases). What was sequenced was PBMCs or T cells enriched from blood (not recorded which). The clonotype originates from a man aged 25-45 years who had recovered from COVID-19. DNA for the CDR3: TGTGCCAGCAGTTTCCAGGGCGGGGACGAGCAGTACTTC. It translates to CASSFQGGDEQYF.